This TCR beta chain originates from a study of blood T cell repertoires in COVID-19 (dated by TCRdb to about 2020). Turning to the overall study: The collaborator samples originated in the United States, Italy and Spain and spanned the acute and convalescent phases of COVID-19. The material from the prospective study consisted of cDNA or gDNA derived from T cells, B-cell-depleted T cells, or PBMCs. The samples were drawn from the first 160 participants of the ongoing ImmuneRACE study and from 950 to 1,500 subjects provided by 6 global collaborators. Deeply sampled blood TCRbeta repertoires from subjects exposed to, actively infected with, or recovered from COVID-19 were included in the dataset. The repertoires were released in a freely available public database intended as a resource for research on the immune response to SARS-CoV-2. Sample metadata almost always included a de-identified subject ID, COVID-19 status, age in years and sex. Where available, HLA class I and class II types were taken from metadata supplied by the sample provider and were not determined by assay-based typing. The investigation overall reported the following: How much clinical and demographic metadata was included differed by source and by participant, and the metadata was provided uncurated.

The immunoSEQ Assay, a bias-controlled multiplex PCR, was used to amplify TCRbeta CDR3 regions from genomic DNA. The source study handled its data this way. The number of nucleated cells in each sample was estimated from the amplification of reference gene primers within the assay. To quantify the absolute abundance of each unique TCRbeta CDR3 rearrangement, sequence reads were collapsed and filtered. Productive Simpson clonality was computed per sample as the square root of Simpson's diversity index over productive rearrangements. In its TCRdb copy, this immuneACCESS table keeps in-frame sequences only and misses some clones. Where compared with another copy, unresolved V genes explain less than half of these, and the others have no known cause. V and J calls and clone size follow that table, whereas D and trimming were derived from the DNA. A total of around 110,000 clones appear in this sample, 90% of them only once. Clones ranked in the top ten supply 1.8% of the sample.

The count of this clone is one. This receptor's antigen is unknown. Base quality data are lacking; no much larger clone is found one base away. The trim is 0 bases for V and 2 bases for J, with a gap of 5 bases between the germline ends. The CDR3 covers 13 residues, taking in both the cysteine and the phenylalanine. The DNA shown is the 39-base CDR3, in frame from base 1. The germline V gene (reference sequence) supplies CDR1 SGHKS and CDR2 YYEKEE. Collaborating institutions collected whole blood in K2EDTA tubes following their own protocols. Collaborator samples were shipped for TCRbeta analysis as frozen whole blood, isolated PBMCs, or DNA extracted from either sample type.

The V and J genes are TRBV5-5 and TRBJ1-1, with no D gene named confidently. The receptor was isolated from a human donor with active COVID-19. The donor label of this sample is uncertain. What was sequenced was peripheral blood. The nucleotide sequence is TGTGCCAGCAGCTTGGGGCTTAACACTGAAGCTTTCTTT. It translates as CASSLGLNTEAFF.